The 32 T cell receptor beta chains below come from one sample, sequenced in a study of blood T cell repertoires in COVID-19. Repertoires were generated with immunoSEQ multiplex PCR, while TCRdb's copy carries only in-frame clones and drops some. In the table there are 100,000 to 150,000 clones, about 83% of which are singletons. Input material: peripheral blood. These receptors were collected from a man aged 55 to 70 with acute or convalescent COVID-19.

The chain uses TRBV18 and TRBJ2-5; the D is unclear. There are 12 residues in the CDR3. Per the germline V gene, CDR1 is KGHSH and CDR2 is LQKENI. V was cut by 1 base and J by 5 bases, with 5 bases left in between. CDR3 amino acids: CASSPRAETQYF. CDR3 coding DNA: TGTGCCAGCTCACCACGGGCGGAGACCCAGTACTTC.

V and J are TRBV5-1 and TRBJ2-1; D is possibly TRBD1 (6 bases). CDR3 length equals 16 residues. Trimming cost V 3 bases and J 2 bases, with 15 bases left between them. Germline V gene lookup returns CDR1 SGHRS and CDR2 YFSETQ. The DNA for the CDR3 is TGCGCCAGCAGCTGGAGCGTCCGGGACACCTACAATGAGCAGTTCTTC. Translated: CASSWSVRDTYNEQFF.

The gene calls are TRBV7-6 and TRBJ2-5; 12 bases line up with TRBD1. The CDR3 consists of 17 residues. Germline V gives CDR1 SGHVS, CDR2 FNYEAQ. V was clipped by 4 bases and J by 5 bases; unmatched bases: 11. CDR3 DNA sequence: TGTGCCAGCAGCTCGTCTTCCGGGACAGGGGGCTTGGAGACCCAGTACTTC. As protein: CASSSSSGTGGLETQYF.

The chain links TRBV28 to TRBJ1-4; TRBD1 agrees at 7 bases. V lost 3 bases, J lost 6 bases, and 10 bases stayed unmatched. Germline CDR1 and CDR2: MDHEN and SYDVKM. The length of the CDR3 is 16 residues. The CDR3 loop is CASSLNTGVLDEKLFF. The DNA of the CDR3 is TGTGCCAGCAGTTTGAATACAGGGGTTTTAGATGAAAAACTGTTTTTT. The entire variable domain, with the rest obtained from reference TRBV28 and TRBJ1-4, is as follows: DVKVTQSSRYLVKRTGEKVFLECVQDMDHENMFWYRQDPGLGLRLIYFSYDVKMKEKGDIPEGYSVSREKKERFSLILESASTNQTSMYLCASSLNTGVLDEKLFFGSGTQLSVL.

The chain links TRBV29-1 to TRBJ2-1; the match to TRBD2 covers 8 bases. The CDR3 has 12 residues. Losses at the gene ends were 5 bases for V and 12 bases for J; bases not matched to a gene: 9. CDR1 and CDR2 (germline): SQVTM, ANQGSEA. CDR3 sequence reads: CSVQDGREGQFF. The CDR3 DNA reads TGCAGCGTTCAGGACGGGAGGGAAGGGCAGTTCTTC.

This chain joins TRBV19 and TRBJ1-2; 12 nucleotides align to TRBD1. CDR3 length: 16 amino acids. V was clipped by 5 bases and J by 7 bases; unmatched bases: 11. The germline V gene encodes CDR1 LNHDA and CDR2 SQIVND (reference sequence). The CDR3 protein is CASSPGTGGSLGGYTF. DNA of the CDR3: TGTGCCAGTAGTCCCGGGACAGGGGGCTCTCTTGGTGGCTACACCTTC.

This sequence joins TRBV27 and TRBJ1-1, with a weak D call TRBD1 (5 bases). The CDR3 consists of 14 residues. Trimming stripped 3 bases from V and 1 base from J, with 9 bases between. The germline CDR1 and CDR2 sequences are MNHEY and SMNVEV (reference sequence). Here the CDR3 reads CASSLVGGNTEAFF. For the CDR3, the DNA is TGTGCCAGCAGTTTGGTCGGGGGGAACACTGAAGCTTTCTTT.

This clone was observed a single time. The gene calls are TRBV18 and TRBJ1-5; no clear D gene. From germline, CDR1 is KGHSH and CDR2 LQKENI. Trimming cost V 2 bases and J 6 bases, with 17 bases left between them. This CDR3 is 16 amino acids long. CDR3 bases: TGTGCCAGCTCACCAGGGCAGGTCCTCGGAGGTCAGCCCCAGCATTTT. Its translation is CASSPGQVLGGQPQHF.

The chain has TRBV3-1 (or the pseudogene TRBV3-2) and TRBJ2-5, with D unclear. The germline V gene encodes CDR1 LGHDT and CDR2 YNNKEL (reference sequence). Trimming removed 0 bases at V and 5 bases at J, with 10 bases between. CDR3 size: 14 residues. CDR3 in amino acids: CASSQDVVIETQYF. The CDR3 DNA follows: TGTGCCAGCAGCCAAGATGTTGTAATCGAGACCCAGTACTTC.

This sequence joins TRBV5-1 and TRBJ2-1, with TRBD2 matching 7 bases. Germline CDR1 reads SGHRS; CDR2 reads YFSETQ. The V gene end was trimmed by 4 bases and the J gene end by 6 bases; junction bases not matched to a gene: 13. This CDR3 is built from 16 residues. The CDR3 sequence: CASSLGAGRFSNEQFF. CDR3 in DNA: TGCGCCAGCAGCCTGGGAGCGGGGAGGTTCAGCAATGAGCAGTTCTTC.

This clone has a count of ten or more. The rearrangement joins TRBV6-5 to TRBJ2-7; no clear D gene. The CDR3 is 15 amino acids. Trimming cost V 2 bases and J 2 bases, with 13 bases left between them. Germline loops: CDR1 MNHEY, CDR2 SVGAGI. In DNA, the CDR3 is TGTGCCAGCAGTTACCAGAGAGACATGCCCTACGAGCAGTACTTC. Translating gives CASSYQRDMPYEQYF.

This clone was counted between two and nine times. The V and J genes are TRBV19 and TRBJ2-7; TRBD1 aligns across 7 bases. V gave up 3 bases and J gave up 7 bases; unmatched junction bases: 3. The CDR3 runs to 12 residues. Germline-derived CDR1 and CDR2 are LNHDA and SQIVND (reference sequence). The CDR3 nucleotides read TGTGCCAGTAGTATCCCCAGGGGGGAGCAGTACTTC. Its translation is CASSIPRGEQYF.

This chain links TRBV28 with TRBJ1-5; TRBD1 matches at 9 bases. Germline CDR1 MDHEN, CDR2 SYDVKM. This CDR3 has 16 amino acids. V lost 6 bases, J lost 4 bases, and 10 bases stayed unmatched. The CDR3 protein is CASRTGTGFGNQPQHF. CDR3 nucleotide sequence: TGTGCCAGCAGAACCGGGACAGGGTTTGGAAATCAGCCCCAGCATTTT.

The CDR3 sequence is CASSRTPGQGKYEQYF. In DNA form, the CDR3 reads TGTGCCAGTAGTAGAACGCCGGGACAGGGAAAGTACGAGCAGTACTTC. The V call is TRBV19, the J call TRBJ2-7; 9 bases are shared with TRBD1. J was trimmed by 4 bases and V by 4 bases; bases with no gene match: 11. This CDR3 contains 16 residues. In germline, CDR1 is LNHDA, CDR2 SQIVND (reference sequence). Full variable domain (rest looked up from reference TRBV19 and TRBJ2-7): DGGITQSPKYLFRKEGQNVTLSCEQNLNHDAMYWYRQDPGQGLRLIYYSQIVNDFQKGDIAEGYSVSREKKESFPLTVTSAQKNPTAFYLCASSRTPGQGKYEQYFGPGTRLTVT.

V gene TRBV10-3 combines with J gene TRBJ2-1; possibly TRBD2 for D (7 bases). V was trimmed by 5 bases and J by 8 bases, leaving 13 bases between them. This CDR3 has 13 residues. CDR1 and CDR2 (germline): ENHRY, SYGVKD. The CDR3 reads CAISSGRGDEQFF. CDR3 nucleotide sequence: TGTGCCATCAGTTCTGGGAGGGGGGATGAGCAGTTCTTC.

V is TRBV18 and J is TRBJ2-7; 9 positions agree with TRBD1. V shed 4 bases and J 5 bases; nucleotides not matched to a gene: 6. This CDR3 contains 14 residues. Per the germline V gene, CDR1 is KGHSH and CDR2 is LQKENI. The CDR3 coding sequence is TGTGCCAGCTCACTACGGACAGGGGCGGACGAGCAGTACTTC. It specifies CASSLRTGADEQYF.

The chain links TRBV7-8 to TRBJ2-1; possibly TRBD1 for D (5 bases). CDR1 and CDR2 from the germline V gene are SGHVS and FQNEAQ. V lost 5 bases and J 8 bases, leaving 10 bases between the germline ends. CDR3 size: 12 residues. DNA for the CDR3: TGTGCCAGCAGCAAGGGGCAGGATGAGCAGTTCTTC. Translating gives CASSKGQDEQFF.

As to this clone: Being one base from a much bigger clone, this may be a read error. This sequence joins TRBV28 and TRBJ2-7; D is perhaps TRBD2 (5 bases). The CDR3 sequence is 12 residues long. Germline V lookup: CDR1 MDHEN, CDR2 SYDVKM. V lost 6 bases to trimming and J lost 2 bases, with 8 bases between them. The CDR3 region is CASSPGAYEQYF. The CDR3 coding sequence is TGTGCCAGCAGCCCCGGGGCCTACGAGCAGTACTTC.

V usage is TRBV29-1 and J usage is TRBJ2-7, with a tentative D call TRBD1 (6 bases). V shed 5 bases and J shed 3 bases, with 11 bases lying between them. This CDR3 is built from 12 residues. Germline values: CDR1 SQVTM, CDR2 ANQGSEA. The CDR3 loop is CSVRGQIYEQYF. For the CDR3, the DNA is TGCAGCGTTCGAGGACAGATCTACGAGCAGTACTTC.

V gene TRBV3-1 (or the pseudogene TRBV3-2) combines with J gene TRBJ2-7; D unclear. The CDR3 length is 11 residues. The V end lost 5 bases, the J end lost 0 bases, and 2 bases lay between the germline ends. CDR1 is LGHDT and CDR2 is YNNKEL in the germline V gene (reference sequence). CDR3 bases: TGTGCCAGCAGCTACTCCTACGAGCAGTACTTC. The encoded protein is CASSYSYEQYF.

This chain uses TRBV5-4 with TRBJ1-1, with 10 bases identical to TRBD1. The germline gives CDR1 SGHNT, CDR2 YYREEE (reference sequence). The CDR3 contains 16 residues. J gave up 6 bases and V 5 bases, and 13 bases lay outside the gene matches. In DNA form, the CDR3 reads TGTGCCAGCAGTCGGACAGGGGGGATATCGATGTCTGAAGCTTTCTTT. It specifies CASSRTGGISMSEAFF.

CDR3 nucleotide sequence: TGTGCCAGCAGCTTTGGGCGGGTAGAGACCCAGTACTTC. Translating gives CASSFGRVETQYF. The chain carries TRBV7-9 and TRBJ2-5; D possibly corresponds to TRBD2 (5 bases). Trimming removed 3 bases at V and 4 bases at J, with 9 bases between. The length of the CDR3 is 13 residues. Germline V lookup: CDR1 SEHNR, CDR2 FQNEAQ (reference sequence).

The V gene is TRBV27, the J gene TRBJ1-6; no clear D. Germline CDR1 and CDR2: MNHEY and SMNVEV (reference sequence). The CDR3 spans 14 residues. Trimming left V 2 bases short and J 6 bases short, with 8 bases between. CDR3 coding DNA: TGTGCCAGCAGTTTACCCCATAGTAATTCACCCCTCCACTTT. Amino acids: CASSLPHSNSPLHF.

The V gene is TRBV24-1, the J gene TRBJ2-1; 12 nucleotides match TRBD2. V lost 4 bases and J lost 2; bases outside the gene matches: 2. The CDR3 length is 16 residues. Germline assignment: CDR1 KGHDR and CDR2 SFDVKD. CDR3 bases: TGTGCCACCAGTGACCCTAGCGGGAGGGCCTACAATGAGCAGTTCTTC. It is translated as CATSDPSGRAYNEQFF.

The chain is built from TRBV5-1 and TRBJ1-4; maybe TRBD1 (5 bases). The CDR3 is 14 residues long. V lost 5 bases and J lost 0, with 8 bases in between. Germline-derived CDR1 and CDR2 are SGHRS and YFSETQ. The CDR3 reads CASRGGATNEKLFF. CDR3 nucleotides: TGCGCCAGCAGGGGGGGAGCAACTAATGAAAAACTGTTTTTT. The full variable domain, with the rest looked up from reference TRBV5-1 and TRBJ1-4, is KAGVTQTPRYLIKTRGQQVTLSCSPISGHRSVSWYQQTPGQGLQFLFEYFSETQRNKGNFPGRFSGRQFSNSRSEMNVSTLELGDSALYLCASRGGATNEKLFFGSGTQLSVL.

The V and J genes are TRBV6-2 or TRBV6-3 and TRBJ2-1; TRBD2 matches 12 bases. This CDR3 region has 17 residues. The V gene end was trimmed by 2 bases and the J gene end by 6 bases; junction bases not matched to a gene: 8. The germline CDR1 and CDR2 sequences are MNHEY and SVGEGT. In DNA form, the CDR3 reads TGTGCCAGCAGTTACCACCGACCGGGACTAGCGGGCAATGAGCAGTTCTTC. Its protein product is CASSYHRPGLAGNEQFF.

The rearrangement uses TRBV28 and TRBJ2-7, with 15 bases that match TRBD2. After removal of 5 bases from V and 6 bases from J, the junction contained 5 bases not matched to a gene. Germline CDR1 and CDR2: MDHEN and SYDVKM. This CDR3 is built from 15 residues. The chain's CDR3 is CASSHRGLAGGEQYF. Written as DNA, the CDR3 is TGTGCCAGCAGTCACCGGGGACTAGCGGGAGGCGAGCAGTACTTC.

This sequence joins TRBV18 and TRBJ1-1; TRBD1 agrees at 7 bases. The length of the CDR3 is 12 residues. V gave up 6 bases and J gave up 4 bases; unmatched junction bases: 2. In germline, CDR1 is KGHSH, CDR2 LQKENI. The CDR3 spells CASSRTGTEAFF. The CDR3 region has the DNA TGTGCCAGCTCCAGGACAGGCACTGAAGCTTTCTTT.

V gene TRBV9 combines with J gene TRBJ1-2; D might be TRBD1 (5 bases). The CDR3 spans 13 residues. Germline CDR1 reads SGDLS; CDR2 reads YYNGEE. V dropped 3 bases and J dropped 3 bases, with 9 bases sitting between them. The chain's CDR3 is CASSGDSDYGYTF. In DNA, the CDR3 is TGTGCCAGCAGCGGCGACAGTGACTATGGCTACACCTTC.

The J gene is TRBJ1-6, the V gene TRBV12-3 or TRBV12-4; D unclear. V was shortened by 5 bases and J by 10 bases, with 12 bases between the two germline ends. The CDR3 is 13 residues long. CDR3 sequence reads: CASSLGAVSPLHF. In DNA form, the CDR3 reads TGTGCCAGCAGTCTAGGAGCGGTGTCACCCCTCCACTTT.

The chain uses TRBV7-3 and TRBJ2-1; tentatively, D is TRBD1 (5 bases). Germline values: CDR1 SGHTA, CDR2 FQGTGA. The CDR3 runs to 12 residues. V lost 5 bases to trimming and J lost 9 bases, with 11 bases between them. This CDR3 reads CASSLLGAEQFF. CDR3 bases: TGTGCCAGCAGCCTTTTAGGGGCTGAGCAGTTCTTC.

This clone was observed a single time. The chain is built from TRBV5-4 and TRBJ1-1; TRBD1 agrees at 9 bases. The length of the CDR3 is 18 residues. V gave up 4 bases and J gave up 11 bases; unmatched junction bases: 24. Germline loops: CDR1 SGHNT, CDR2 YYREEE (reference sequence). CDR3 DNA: TGTGCCAGCAGCCGCACCGGGACAGGGTCGATCGCTGGAACTAAGGCTTTCTTT. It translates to CASSRTGTGSIAGTKAFF.